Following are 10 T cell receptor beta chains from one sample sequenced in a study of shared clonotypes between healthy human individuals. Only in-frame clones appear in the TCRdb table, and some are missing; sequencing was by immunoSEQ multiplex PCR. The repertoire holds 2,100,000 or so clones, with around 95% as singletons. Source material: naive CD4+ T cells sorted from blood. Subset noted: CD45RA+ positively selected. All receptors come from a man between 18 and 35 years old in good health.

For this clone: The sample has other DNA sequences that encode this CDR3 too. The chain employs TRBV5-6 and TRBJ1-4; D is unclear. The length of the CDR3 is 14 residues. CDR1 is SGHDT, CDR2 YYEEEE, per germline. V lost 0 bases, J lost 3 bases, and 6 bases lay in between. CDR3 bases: TGTGCCAGCAGCTTGGGGTCCTCTAATGAAAAACTGTTTTTT. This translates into CASSLGSSNEKLFF. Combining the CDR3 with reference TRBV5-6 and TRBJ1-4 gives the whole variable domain DAGVTQSPTHLIKTRGQQVTLRCSPKSGHDTVSWYQQALGQGPQFIFQYYEEEERQRGNFPDRFSGHQFPNYSSELNVNALLLGDSALYLCASSLGSSNEKLFFGSGTQLSVL.

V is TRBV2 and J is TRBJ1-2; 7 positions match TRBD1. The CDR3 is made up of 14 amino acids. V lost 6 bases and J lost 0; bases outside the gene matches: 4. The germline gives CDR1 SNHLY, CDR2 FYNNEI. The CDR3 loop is CASRGQSSNYGYTF. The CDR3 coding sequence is TGTGCCAGCAGGGGACAGAGTTCTAACTATGGCTACACCTTC.

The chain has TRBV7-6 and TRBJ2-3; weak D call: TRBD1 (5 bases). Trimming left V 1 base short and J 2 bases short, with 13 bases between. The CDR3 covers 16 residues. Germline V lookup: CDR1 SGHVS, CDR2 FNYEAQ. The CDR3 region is CASSLEGAVHTDTQYF. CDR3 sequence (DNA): TGTGCCAGCAGCTTAGAAGGGGCGGTACACACAGATACGCAGTATTTT.

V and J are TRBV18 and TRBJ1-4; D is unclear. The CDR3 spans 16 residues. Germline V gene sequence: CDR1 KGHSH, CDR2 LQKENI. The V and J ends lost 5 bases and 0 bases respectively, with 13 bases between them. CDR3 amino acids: CASSAVGSATNEKLFF. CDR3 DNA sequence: TGTGCCAGCTCAGCAGTGGGCAGTGCAACTAATGAAAAACTGTTTTTT.

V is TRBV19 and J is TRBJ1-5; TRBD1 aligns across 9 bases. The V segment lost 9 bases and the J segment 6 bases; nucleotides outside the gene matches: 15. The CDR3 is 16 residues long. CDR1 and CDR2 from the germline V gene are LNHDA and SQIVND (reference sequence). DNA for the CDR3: TGTGCCAGCAGGACTGCCGGGACAGGGATCGCTCAGCCCCAGCATTTT. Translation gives CASRTAGTGIAQPQHF. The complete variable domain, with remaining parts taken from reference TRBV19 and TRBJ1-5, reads DGGITQSPKYLFRKEGQNVTLSCEQNLNHDAMYWYRQDPGQGLRLIYYSQIVNDFQKGDIAEGYSVSREKKESFPLTVTSAQKNPTAFYLCASRTAGTGIAQPQHFGDGTRLSIL.

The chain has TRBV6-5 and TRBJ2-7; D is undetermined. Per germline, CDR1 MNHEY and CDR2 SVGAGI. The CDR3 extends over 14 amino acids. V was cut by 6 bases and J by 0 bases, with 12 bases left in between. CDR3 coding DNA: TGTGCCAGCAGCCTGACTGTTAGCTCCTACGAGCAGTACTTC. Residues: CASSLTVSSYEQYF.

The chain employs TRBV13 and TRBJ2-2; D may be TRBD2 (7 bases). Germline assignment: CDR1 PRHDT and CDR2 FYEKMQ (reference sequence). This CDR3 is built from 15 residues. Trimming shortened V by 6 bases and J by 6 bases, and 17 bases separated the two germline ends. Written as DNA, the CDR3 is TGTGCCAGCAGTCGGCGGGGGCTTATCCCCGGGGAGCTGTTTTTT. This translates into CASSRRGLIPGELFF.

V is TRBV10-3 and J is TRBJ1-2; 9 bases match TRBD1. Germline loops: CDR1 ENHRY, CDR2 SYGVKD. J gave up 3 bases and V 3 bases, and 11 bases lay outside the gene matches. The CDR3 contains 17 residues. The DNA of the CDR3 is TGTGCCATCAGTGATCCCTCCGGGACAGGGTATGACTATGGCTACACCTTC. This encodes CAISDPSGTGYDYGYTF.

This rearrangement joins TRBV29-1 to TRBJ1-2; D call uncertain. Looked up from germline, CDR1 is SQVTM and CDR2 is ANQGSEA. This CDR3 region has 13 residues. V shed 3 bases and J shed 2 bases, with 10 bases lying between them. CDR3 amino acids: CSVERVGNYGYTF. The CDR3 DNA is TGCAGCGTTGAGAGGGTCGGGAACTATGGCTACACCTTC. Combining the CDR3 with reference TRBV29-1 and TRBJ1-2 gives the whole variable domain SAVISQKPSRDICQRGTSLTIQCQVDSQVTMMFWYRQQPGQSLTLIATANQGSEATYESGFVIDKFPISRPNLTFSTLTVSNMSPEDSSIYLCSVERVGNYGYTFGSGTRLTVV.

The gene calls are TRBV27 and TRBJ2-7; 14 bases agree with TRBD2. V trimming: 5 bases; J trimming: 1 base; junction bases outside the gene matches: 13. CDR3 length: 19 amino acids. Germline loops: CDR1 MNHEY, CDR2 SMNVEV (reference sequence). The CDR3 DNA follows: TGTGCCAGCAGTCAAAAAGTCCCGGGACTAGCGGGAGCGTCCTACGAGCAGTACTTC. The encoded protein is CASSQKVPGLAGASYEQYF.